The clone carrying this TCR beta chain was picked up one time. This entry belongs to a study of control samples from healthy donors and cancer patients. The assay was immunoSEQ multiplex PCR, and TCRdb's table has in-frame clones only and misses some. The repertoire holds some 410,000 clones, 90% seen once, with over 5.5% in the top ten. V lost 1 base, J lost 1 base, and 13 bases lay in between. The CDR3 loop spans 16 amino acids. CDR1 MNHEY and CDR2 SVGAGI come from the germline V gene. J is TRBJ1-1 and V is TRBV6-5, with D perhaps matching TRBD1 (5 bases). What was sequenced was PBMCs. The source is a man in his forties or fifties with head and neck cancer. The CDR3 loop is CASSYLGTAENTEAFF. CDR3 coding DNA: TGTGCCAGCAGTTACTTAGGGACCGCCGAGAACACTGAAGCTTTCTTT.